This record concerns one T cell receptor (beta chain) sequence. Its antigen remains unidentified. The germline CDR1 and CDR2 sequences are MNHNY and SVGAGI (reference sequence). The V gene lost 7 bases and the J gene lost 0 bases, with 10 bases spanning the gap. The CDR3 is 14 residues long. This entry is derived from a study of Siglec-9 on CD8 T cells in melanoma. Clones were read by immunoSEQ multiplex PCR, and TCRdb kept only the in-frame ones, dropping some. The sample records around 39,000 clones, around 82% being singletons. Findings and limits, study-wide: In melanoma tumors, a Siglec-9-marked effector memory CD8+ subset reportedly appeared to accumulate.

The receptor was isolated from a human donor in good health. This chain connects TRBV6-6 to TRBJ1-5; no clear D gene. The specimen sequenced was Siglec-9- CD8+ T cells sorted from blood. The DNA of the CDR3 is TGTGCCAGCACCGAGAGGATTAGCAATCAGCCCCAGCATTTT. It codes for CASTERISNQPQHF.